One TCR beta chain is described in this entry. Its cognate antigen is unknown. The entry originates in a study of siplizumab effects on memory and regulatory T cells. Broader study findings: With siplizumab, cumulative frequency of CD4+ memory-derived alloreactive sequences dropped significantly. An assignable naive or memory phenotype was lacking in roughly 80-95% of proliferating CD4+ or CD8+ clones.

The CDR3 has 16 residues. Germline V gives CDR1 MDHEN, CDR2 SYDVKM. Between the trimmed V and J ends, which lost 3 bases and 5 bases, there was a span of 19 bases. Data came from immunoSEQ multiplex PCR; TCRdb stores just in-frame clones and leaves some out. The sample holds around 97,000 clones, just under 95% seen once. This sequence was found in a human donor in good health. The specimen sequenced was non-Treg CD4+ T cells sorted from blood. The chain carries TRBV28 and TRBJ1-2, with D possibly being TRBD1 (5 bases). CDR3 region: CASSFNLGGNRYGYTF. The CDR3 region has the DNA TGTGCCAGCAGTTTTAACTTGGGGGGAAATAGATATGGCTACACCTTC.